This T cell receptor (beta chain) is from a study of T cell responses to AZD1222 COVID-19 vaccine. General study findings and limits: Clonal diversity may have been underestimated, and the donors were mostly white British, with more females than males.

V trimming: 6 bases; J trimming: 6 bases; junction bases outside the gene matches: 2. This CDR3 has 11 residues. From germline, CDR1 is MNHEY and CDR2 SVGAGI. Assay: immunoSEQ multiplex PCR; the TCRdb copy retains only in-frame clones and omits some. This table holds around 120,000 clones, approximately 94% found once. A word on this clone: Its antigen is not identified.

The sample consisted of peripheral blood, taken 28 days after the second AZD1222 dose. The receptor was derived from an adult who received the AZD1222 COVID-19 vaccine. The chain couples TRBV6-5 to TRBJ2-7; 7 nucleotides match TRBD1. Written as DNA, the CDR3 is TGTGCCAGCAGGACAGGGACCGAGCAGTACTTC. Translation: CASRTGTEQYF.